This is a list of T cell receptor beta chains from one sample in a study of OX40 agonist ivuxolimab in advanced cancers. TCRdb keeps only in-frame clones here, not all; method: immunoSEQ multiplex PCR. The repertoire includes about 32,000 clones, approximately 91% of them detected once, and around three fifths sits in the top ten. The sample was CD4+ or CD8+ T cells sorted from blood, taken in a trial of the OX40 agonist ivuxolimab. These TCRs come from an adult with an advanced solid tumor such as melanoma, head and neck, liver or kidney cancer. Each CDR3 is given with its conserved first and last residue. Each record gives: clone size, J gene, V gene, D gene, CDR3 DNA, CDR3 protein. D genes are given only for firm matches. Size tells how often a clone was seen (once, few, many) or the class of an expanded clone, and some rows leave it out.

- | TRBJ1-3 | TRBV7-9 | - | TGTGCCAGCAGCGACCTAGACAGTACTTCGTCGTACTCTGGAAACACCATATATTTT | CASSDLDSTSSYSGNTIYF
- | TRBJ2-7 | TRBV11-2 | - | TGTGCCAGCAGCTTAGATCTCCCCACGGCCTACGAGCAGTACTTC | CASSLDLPTAYEQYF
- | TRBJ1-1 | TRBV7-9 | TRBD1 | TGTGCCAGCAGGTACCTCCAGGGGGCGAACACTGAAGCTTTCTTT | CASRYLQGANTEAFF
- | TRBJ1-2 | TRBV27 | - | TGTGCCAGCAGCCTAACAGGGAACTATGGCTACACCTTC | CASSLTGNYGYTF
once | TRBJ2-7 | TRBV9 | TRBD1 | TGTGCCAGCAGCGCAGAAACAGGGGGCTACCGTAGCGAGCAGTACTTC | CASSAETGGYRSEQYF
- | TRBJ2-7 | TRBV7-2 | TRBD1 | TGTGCCAGCAGCTCGGGACAGGGAAATTACGAGCAGTACTTC | CASSSGQGNYEQYF
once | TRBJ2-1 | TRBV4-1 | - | TGCGCCAGCAGCCAAGACCAGGCCAATGAGCAGTTCTTC | CASSQDQANEQFF
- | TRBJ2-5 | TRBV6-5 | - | TGTGCCAGCAGTTACCTTGAGACCCAGTACTTC | CASSYLETQYF
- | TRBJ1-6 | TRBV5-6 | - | TGTGCCAGCAGCTTGTCCTTAGGGAATTCACCCCTCCACTTT | CASSLSLGNSPLHF
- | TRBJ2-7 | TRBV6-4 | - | TGTGCCAGCAGAAGACACGAGCAGTACTTC | CASRRHEQYF
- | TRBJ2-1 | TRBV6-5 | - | TGTGCCAGCAGCGTGGGGGAGACCTCCTACAATGAGCAGTTCTTC | CASSVGETSYNEQFF
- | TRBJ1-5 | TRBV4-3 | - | TGCGCCAGCAGCCAAGGGGGGGGCCAGCCCCAGCATTTT | CASSQGGGQPQHF
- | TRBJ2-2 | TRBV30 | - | TGTGCCTGGAGTGTCGCGAACACCGGGGAGCTGTTTTTT | CAWSVANTGELFF
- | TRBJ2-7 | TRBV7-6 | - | TGTGCCAGCAGCCAACAGGGTAGTTCCTACGAGCAGTACTTC | CASSQQGSSYEQYF
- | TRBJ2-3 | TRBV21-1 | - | TGTGCCAGCAGCAAACCCATCAACACAGATACGCAGTATTTT | CASSKPINTDTQYF
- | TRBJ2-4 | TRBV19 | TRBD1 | TGTGCCAGTACTCAGACAGGGGTCGGCGAAAACATTCAGTACTTC | CASTQTGVGENIQYF
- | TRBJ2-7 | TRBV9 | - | TGTGCCAGCAGCGATACCTACGAGCAGTACTTC | CASSDTYEQYF
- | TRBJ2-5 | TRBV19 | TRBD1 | TGTGCCAGTAGTATCCAGGGGGAGCAAGAGACCCAGTACTTC | CASSIQGEQETQYF
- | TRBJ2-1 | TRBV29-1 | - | TGCAGCGTCCCGGTCGTGGGTCGTCCCTACAATGAGCAGTTCTTC | CSVPVVGRPYNEQFF
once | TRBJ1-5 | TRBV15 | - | TGTGCCACCAGCAACAAGGATGGCGATCAGCCCCAGCATTTT | CATSNKDGDQPQHF
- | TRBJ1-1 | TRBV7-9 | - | TGTGCCAGCAGCTTAGGGTGGCCGGGCAACACTGAAGCTTTCTTT | CASSLGWPGNTEAFF
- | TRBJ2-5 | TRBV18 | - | TGTGCCAGCTCACCCCTGACAGGAGATCAAGAGACCCAGTACTTC | CASSPLTGDQETQYF
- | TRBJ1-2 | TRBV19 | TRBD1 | TGTGCCAGTAGATCGGACAGGGGACTGTATAACTATGGCTACACCTTC | CASRSDRGLYNYGYTF
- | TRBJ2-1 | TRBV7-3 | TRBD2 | TGTGCCAGCAGTCCGGAGGGCGGGGGGTACAATGAGCAGTTCTTC | CASSPEGGGYNEQFF
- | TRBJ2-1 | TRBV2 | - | TGTGCCCCCAGTGGAGGCTCCTACAATGAGCAGTTCTTC | CAPSGGSYNEQFF
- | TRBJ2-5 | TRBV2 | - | TGTGCCAGCAGTGAAGTGGGGAGCAGGGAGACCCAGTACTTC | CASSEVGSRETQYF
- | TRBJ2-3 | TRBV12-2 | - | TGTGCAAGTCGCTTAAGGGGGCAGGGGCGAAAAGATACGCAGTATTTT | CASRLRGQGRKDTQYF
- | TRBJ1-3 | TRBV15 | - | TGTGCCACCAGCAGAGTGGCGGGGGCCGGGCCTGGAAACACCATATATTTT | CATSRVAGAGPGNTIYF
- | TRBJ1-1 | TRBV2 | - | TGTGCCAGCAGGGAGATGAACACTGAAGCTTTCTTT | CASREMNTEAFF
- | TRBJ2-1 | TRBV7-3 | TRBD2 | TGTGCCAGCAGCTTAATAGCGGGGGGCCCTCCGTACAATGAGCAGTTCTTC | CASSLIAGGPPYNEQFF
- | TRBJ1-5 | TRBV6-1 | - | TGTGCCAGCAGTCCCCGGGTACTGGGCAATCAGCCCCAGCATTTT | CASSPRVLGNQPQHF
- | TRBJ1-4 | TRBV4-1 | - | TGCGCCAGCAGCCCGGGGCTGTTTGAAAAACTGTTTTTT | CASSPGLFEKLFF
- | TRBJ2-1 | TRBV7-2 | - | TGTGCCAGCTACACCGTGAGCAATGAGCAGTTCTTC | CASYTVSNEQFF
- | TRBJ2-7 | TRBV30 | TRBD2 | TGTGCCTTTTATCAGCCGGGCAGGACTAGGATTGAGCAGTACTTC | CAFYQPGRTRIEQYF
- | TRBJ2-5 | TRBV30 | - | TGTGCCTGGGGGGATTTTGACGTGGCCCAGTACTTC | CAWGDFDVAQYF
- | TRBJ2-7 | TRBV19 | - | TGTGCCAGTAGTCCTGCCACTAGCTCCTACGAGCAGTACTTC | CASSPATSSYEQYF
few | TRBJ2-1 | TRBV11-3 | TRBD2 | TGTGCCAGCAGCCACGACTCCAGCGGGGGGGCGGATGAGCAGTTCTTC | CASSHDSSGGADEQFF
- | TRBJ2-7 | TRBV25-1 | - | TGTGCCAGCAGTGAGGGGAGCTCCTACGAGCAGTACTTC | CASSEGSSYEQYF
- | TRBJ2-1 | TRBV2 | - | TGTGCCAGCAGTGAATGGGGGATCAATGAGCAGTTCTTC | CASSEWGINEQFF